This T cell receptor (beta chain) was captured by sequencing in a study of response to subunit inactivated influenza vaccine. One entry per CDR3 protein, called by TCRdb with MiXCR from the RT-PCR reads. This table has roughly 620,000 distinct CDR3 sequences, roughly 12% appearing once. CDR3 length equals 14 residues. Germline V gene lookup returns CDR1 MNHEY and CDR2 SVGEGT. V was trimmed by 4 bases and J by 5 bases, leaving 14 bases between them. This same sample was also part of a study on T cells expressing NK-cell markers. According to that study: TCR beta libraries carry UMIs added by 5'RACE template switching. Seven of the eight sequenced donors were HCMV-seropositive; one was seronegative. Alpha-beta TCR T cells were the sole sorting target in several experiments, owing to an anti-gamma-delta TCR antibody. Over 5 donors carried dominant NKG2C+ clonotypes that made up roughly 1.0-7.5% of their CD8+ T cells.

The origin of this receptor is a man aged 45-60 years who received an inactivated influenza vaccine. V is TRBV6-2 or TRBV6-3 and J is TRBJ1-2; D remains unclear. Sequenced here: PBMCs from blood, sampled on the day of vaccination. The CDR3 sequence: CASSFLATGYGYTF. The CDR3 DNA sequence: TGTGCCAGCAGTTTTTTGGCGACCGGGTATGGCTACACCTTC.